Following are 27 T cell receptor beta chains from one sample sequenced in a study of blood T cell repertoires in COVID-19. Some clones are missing from TCRdb's copy, which holds only in-frame ones; the method was immunoSEQ multiplex PCR. The data hold about 320,000 clones, with 90% to 95% observed a single time. Sequencing input: PBMCs or T cells enriched from blood (not recorded which). These TCRs come from a woman aged 30 to 39 who had been exposed to COVID-19.

This chain joins TRBV4-1 and TRBJ1-2; perhaps TRBD1 as D (6 bases). Between the trimmed V and J ends, which lost 0 bases and 5 bases, there was a span of 19 bases. Per germline, CDR1 MGHRA and CDR2 YSYEKL. The CDR3 length is 17 residues. CDR3 sequence (DNA): TGCGCCAGCAGCCAAGATGGGGCAGGGGTTACAAATTATGGCTACACCTTC. As protein: CASSQDGAGVTNYGYTF.

The chain recombines TRBV4-3 with TRBJ1-6, with D maybe TRBD1 (6 bases). Germline values: CDR1 LGHNA, CDR2 YSLEER. Trimming pared 5 bases from V and 10 bases from J, leaving 21 bases between. The CDR3 is 16 residues long. The CDR3 is CASSINRDNFNSPLHF. The CDR3 bases are TGCGCCAGCAGCATAAACCGGGACAACTTCAACTCACCCCTCCACTTT.

The CDR3 coding sequence is TGTGCCAGCAGTTTGCCAGGGCGTAGGGGCTACACCTTC. Protein sequence: CASSLPGRRGYTF. The chain joins TRBV6-5 to TRBJ1-2, with D possibly matching TRBD1 (5 bases). This CDR3 has 13 residues. Germline V gene lookup returns CDR1 MNHEY and CDR2 SVGAGI. Trimming cost V 4 bases and J 8 bases, with 14 bases left between them.

The rearrangement joins TRBV20-1 to TRBJ1-5, with D maybe TRBD1 (5 bases). Germline assignment: CDR1 DFQATT and CDR2 SNEGSKA (reference sequence). The CDR3 has 13 residues. V was cut by 3 bases and J by 10 bases, with 16 bases left in between. CDR3 loop: CSASQGVQRPQHF. The CDR3 DNA follows: TGCAGTGCTAGTCAAGGGGTCCAAAGACCCCAGCATTTT.

This clone occurred once. The chain employs TRBV6-2 or TRBV6-3 and TRBJ1-2, with D hard to call. The CDR3 is 13 amino acids. Germline V lookup: CDR1 MNHEY, CDR2 SVGEGT. Trimming cost V 5 bases and J 8 bases, with 15 bases left between them. CDR3 amino acids: CASSDGVVGGYTF. The CDR3 DNA reads as TGTGCCAGCAGTGACGGGGTTGTGGGGGGCTACACCTTC.

The rearrangement uses TRBV19 and TRBJ1-1, with 9 bases that match TRBD1. This CDR3 is built from 14 residues. V lost 4 bases to trimming and J lost 0 bases; unmatched junction nucleotides: 0. Germline V gene sequence: CDR1 LNHDA, CDR2 SQIVND (reference sequence). CDR3 bases: TGTGCCAGTAGTAGGGACAGGGTGAACACTGAAGCTTTCTTT. Translating it yields CASSRDRVNTEAFF.

The rearrangement joins TRBV10-3 to TRBJ2-7, with D uncertain. Per the germline V gene, CDR1 is ENHRY and CDR2 is SYGVKD. V was shortened by 5 bases and J by 0 bases, with 11 bases between the two germline ends. The CDR3 loop spans 14 amino acids. In nucleotides, the CDR3 is TGTGCCATCAGTCCGACGGAGATCTCCTACGAGCAGTACTTC. Its translation: CAISPTEISYEQYF.

V gene TRBV24-1 combines with J gene TRBJ1-5; D is uncertain. The CDR3 runs to 15 residues. Germline V CDR1 and CDR2: KGHDR, SFDVKD. The ends were cut back, 9 bases at V and 5 bases at J, with 19 bases in the middle. This CDR3 is CATGIRVTRDQPQHF. CDR3 DNA sequence: TGTGCCACCGGGATCCGGGTAACGAGGGATCAGCCCCAGCATTTT.

This clone was counted a few times. This chain uses TRBV5-1 with TRBJ1-4, with a tentative D call TRBD1 (5 bases). This CDR3 is built from 14 residues. Germline CDR1 SGHRS, CDR2 YFSETQ. V was trimmed by 0 bases and J by 8 bases, leaving 11 bases between them. CDR3 amino acids: CASSLGQTWEKLFF. In DNA form, the CDR3 reads TGCGCCAGCAGCTTGGGACAGACTTGGGAAAAACTGTTTTTT.

The chain combines TRBV4-1 with TRBJ1-6; D is uncertain. The CDR3 length is 15 residues. Germline-derived CDR1 and CDR2 are MGHRA and YSYEKL. With 1 base removed from V and 7 bases from J, the gap between germline ends came to 11 bases. CDR3 in amino acids: CASSQVPGFNSPLHF. Here the CDR3 DNA reads TGCGCCAGCAGCCAAGTTCCGGGGTTCAATTCACCCCTCCACTTT.

CDR3 protein: CASGQGGEADTQYF. The CDR3 nucleotides read TGCGCCAGCGGACAGGGCGGGGAGGCAGATACGCAGTATTTT. This chain links TRBV5-1 with TRBJ2-3, with 8 bases fitting TRBD1. Germline V gene sequence: CDR1 SGHRS, CDR2 YFSETQ. The V segment lost 7 bases and the J segment 4 bases; nucleotides outside the gene matches: 8. CDR3 length: 14 amino acids. Full variable domain (outside the CDR3, taken from reference TRBV5-1 and TRBJ2-3): KAGVTQTPRYLIKTRGQQVTLSCSPISGHRSVSWYQQTPGQGLQFLFEYFSETQRNKGNFPGRFSGRQFSNSRSEMNVSTLELGDSALYLCASGQGGEADTQYFGPGTRLTVL.

The rearrangement joins TRBV6-5 to TRBJ2-1; a weak D match, TRBD1 (6 bases). The CDR3 length is 13 residues. V was shortened by 10 bases and J by 2 bases, with 12 bases between the two germline ends. Per the germline V gene, CDR1 is MNHEY and CDR2 is SVGAGI. CDR3 sequence (DNA): TGTGCCACTAAGACAGGTCCCTACAATGAGCAGTTCTTC. Translating it yields CATKTGPYNEQFF.

The genes are TRBV18 and TRBJ1-5, with a weak D call TRBD1 (6 bases). The CDR3 spans 15 residues. The germline V and J ends were trimmed by 3 bases and 0 bases, with 9 bases remaining between them. Germline CDR1 reads KGHSH; CDR2 reads LQKENI. CDR3 nucleotide sequence: TGTGCCAGCTCACCTACAGGGATTAGCAATCAGCCCCAGCATTTT. Translating it yields CASSPTGISNQPQHF.

The chain is built from TRBV7-9 and TRBJ1-1; tentative D call: TRBD1 (6 bases). CDR3 size: 15 residues. Germline CDR1 is SEHNR and CDR2 is FQNEAQ (reference sequence). Trimming removed 5 bases from V and 4 bases from J, with 17 bases in between. CDR3 sequence reads: CASSPKQGLSTEAFF. The CDR3 DNA is TGTGCCAGCAGCCCAAAACAGGGTTTAAGCACTGAAGCTTTCTTT.

V and J are TRBV20-1 and TRBJ1-5; 9 nucleotides match TRBD1. The CDR3 length is 13 residues. CDR1 DFQATT and CDR2 SNEGSKA come from the germline V gene (reference sequence). The V segment lost 5 bases and the J segment 4 bases; nucleotides outside the gene matches: 3. CDR3 nucleotides: TGCAGTGCTGGTGACAGGGGGAATCAGCCCCAGCATTTT. This encodes CSAGDRGNQPQHF.

This clone was seen a single time. This rearrangement joins TRBV2 to TRBJ2-5, with 7 bases that match TRBD2. The CDR3 loop spans 14 amino acids. The V gene's germline CDR1 is SNHLY and CDR2 FYNNEI. V was clipped by 6 bases and J by 4 bases; unmatched bases: 8. For the CDR3, the DNA is TGTGCCAGCAGCCCAAATCTAGCGGTAGAGACCCAGTACTTC. This translates into CASSPNLAVETQYF.

The chain joins TRBV9 to TRBJ2-7, with 9 bases matching TRBD2. The CDR3 totals 14 residues. Per germline, CDR1 SGDLS and CDR2 YYNGEE. Germline trimming cut 4 bases from V and 2 bases from J; bases unmatched to any gene: 4. The CDR3 nucleotides are TGTGCCAGCAGCTCCCGCGGGGGGGCCTACGAGCAGTACTTC. Protein product: CASSSRGGAYEQYF.

The chain joins TRBV4-3 to TRBJ2-3; 8 bases map to TRBD2. The CDR3 loop spans 15 amino acids. V dropped 1 base and J dropped 5; count of bases not matched to a gene: 5. The germline V gene has CDR1 LGHNA and CDR2 YSLEER. CDR3 in amino acids: CASSQGRLAGDTQYF. The CDR3 DNA is TGCGCCAGCAGCCAAGGACGGCTAGCGGGAGATACGCAGTATTTT.

The rearrangement joins TRBV6-2 or TRBV6-3 to TRBJ2-1; the D gene is possibly TRBD2 (5 bases). Trimming took off 5 bases at V and 12 bases at J, with 17 bases between the two ends. Germline V gene data show CDR1 as MNHEY and CDR2 as SVGEGT. CDR3 size: 13 residues. The CDR3 region has the DNA TGTGCCAGCAGTCGGACTGACCCTATTGCGCAGTTCTTC. It specifies CASSRTDPIAQFF.

The rearrangement uses TRBV5-1 and TRBJ1-1; TRBD1 might be the D (6 bases). Germline V gene lookup returns CDR1 SGHRS and CDR2 YFSETQ. This CDR3 contains 14 residues. V was trimmed by 4 bases and J by 0 bases, leaving 10 bases between them. The CDR3 spells CASSRGHMNTEAFF. For the CDR3, the DNA is TGCGCCAGCAGCAGGGGACACATGAACACTGAAGCTTTCTTT.

This rearrangement joins TRBV5-1 to TRBJ2-1; 10 bases are a match to TRBD2. Trimming took 1 base from V and 3 from J; bases not matched to a gene: 7. Germline loops: CDR1 SGHRS, CDR2 YFSETQ. The CDR3 length is 17 residues. The CDR3 coding sequence is TGCGCCAGCAGCTTGCGGCTTAGCGGGGGGAACTACAATGAGCAGTTCTTC. It yields the protein CASSLRLSGGNYNEQFF.

This clone was observed a single time. V and J are TRBV9 and TRBJ2-3; 10 bases match TRBD2. Trimming took 0 bases from V and 5 from J; bases not matched to a gene: 6. The CDR3 runs 16 residues. Germline values: CDR1 SGDLS, CDR2 YYNGEE. CDR3 residues: CASSVGLAGVRDTQYF. As DNA, the CDR3 is TGTGCCAGCAGCGTAGGCCTAGCGGGGGTTCGAGATACGCAGTATTTT.

A single count supports this clone. This rearrangement joins TRBV2 to TRBJ1-4; D gene ambiguous. Germline CDR1 and CDR2: SNHLY and FYNNEI. There are 14 residues in the CDR3. V was trimmed by 9 bases and J by 0 bases, leaving 11 bases between them. CDR3 amino acids: CARRDTSTNEKLFF. In DNA, the CDR3 is TGTGCCAGGAGAGACACGTCAACTAATGAAAAACTGTTTTTT.

This chain connects TRBV5-1 to TRBJ1-2; D ambiguous. The CDR3 contains 14 residues. Germline V lookup: CDR1 SGHRS, CDR2 YFSETQ. The germline V and J ends were trimmed by 2 bases and 2 bases, with 10 bases remaining between them. The CDR3 sequence is CASSFLSENYGYTF. The CDR3 DNA reads TGCGCCAGCAGCTTCCTTTCGGAGAACTATGGCTACACCTTC.

This clone was seen just once. The chain has TRBV7-3 and TRBJ1-1, with D tentatively TRBD1 (5 bases). The germline CDR1 and CDR2 sequences are SGHTA and FQGTGA. V was trimmed by 5 bases and J by 1 base, leaving 8 bases between them. The length of the CDR3 is 13 residues. The CDR3: CASSPTGNTEAFF. The CDR3 DNA is TGTGCCAGCAGCCCAACAGGGAACACTGAAGCTTTCTTT.

The genes are TRBV12-3 or TRBV12-4 and TRBJ1-1; 9 bases are shared with TRBD1. After removal of 5 bases from V and 4 bases from J, the junction contained 2 bases not matched to a gene. The CDR3 is 13 residues long. The CDR3 sequence: CASSDRGTTEAFF. Here the CDR3 DNA reads TGTGCCAGCAGTGACAGGGGGACCACTGAAGCTTTCTTT.

J is TRBJ2-3 and V is TRBV4-1; 8 bases are shared with TRBD2. V shed 0 bases and J 2 bases; nucleotides not matched to a gene: 4. The CDR3 is 16 amino acids. CDR1 is MGHRA and CDR2 is YSYEKL in the germline V gene. In nucleotides, the CDR3 is TGCGCCAGCAGCCAAGAAAGAGCGGGGGACACAGATACGCAGTATTTT. Encoded protein: CASSQERAGDTDTQYF.